Below, 27 T cell receptor beta chains from the same sample are listed, as sequenced in a study of control samples from healthy donors and cancer patients. Sequencing was performed with immunoSEQ multiplex PCR; in TCRdb, only in-frame clones are kept and a portion is missing. The sample yields fewer than 150,000 clones, 90% to 95% seen once. Sequencing was performed on blood. The receptors here all came from a woman younger than 30 in good health.

The rearrangement uses TRBV7-2 and TRBJ2-1, with D perhaps TRBD1 or TRBD2 (6 bases each). Germline CDR1 and CDR2: SGHTA and FQGNSA. CDR3 size: 16 residues. V was shortened by 3 bases and J by 4 bases, with 16 bases between the two germline ends. CDR3 amino acids: CASSFATGGTYNEQFF. CDR3 DNA: TGTGCCAGCAGCTTCGCAACTGGCGGGACATACAATGAGCAGTTCTTC.

The V gene is TRBV15, the J gene TRBJ2-1; TRBD2 matches 8 bases. The CDR3 runs to 18 residues. The germline gives CDR1 LNHNV, CDR2 YYDKDF (reference sequence). V shed 1 base and J 5 bases; nucleotides not matched to a gene: 13. The CDR3 loop reads CATSRVGGGTVVDNEQFF. In nucleotides, the CDR3 is TGTGCCACCAGCAGAGTTGGCGGGGGGACGGTCGTCGACAATGAGCAGTTCTTC.

The chain carries TRBV9 and TRBJ2-3; no clear D gene. Trimming removed 0 bases from V and 0 bases from J, with 2 bases in between. The CDR3 is 13 amino acids. Germline V gene data show CDR1 as SGDLS and CDR2 as YYNGEE. The CDR3 here is CASSVVSTDTQYF. The CDR3 bases are TGTGCCAGCAGCGTAGTGAGCACAGATACGCAGTATTTT.

The V call is TRBV18, the J call TRBJ2-3; 11 positions agree with TRBD2. After removal of 3 bases from V and 2 bases from J, the junction contained 10 bases not matched to a gene. Germline CDR1 is KGHSH and CDR2 is LQKENI. The CDR3 consists of 18 residues. This CDR3 reads CASSPGLAAVLLTDTQYF. CDR3 DNA: TGTGCCAGCTCACCGGGACTAGCGGCCGTGTTGCTCACAGATACGCAGTATTTT.

The chain recombines TRBV5-8 with TRBJ2-3; TRBD1 or TRBD2 may be the D gene (6 bases each). Looked up from germline, CDR1 is SGHTS and CDR2 is YDEGEE. The CDR3 contains 17 residues. The V end lost 0 bases, the J end lost 0 bases, and 14 bases lay between the germline ends. The DNA for the CDR3 is TGTGCCAGCAGCTTGGTGTGGGGGGCCCTAAGCACAGATACGCAGTATTTT. Its protein is CASSLVWGALSTDTQYF.

The chain links TRBV30 to TRBJ2-3; the D call may be TRBD1 or TRBD2 (5 bases each). Germline assignment: CDR1 GTSNPN and CDR2 SVGIG (reference sequence). With 3 bases removed from V and 4 bases from J, the gap between germline ends came to 14 bases. The CDR3 loop spans 14 amino acids. As DNA, the CDR3 is TGTGCCTGGAGCGTCCCGGGACGCGCAGATACGCAGTATTTT. Its protein product is CAWSVPGRADTQYF.

The chain employs TRBV7-3 and TRBJ2-2; 8 positions match TRBD2. V shed 4 bases, J shed 6 bases, and the junction held 7 bases outside the gene matches. CDR1 SGHTA and CDR2 FQGTGA come from the germline V gene. CDR3 length: 15 residues. CDR3 in amino acids: CASSSESGRPGELFF. The CDR3 nucleotides are TGTGCCAGCAGCTCCGAGAGCGGGAGACCCGGGGAGCTGTTTTTT. Combining the CDR3 with reference TRBV7-3 and TRBJ2-2 gives the whole variable domain GAGVSQTPSNKVTEKGKYVELRCDPISGHTALYWYRQSLGQGPEFLIYFQGTGAADDSGLPNDRFFAVRPEGSVSTLKIQRTERGDSAVYLCASSSESGRPGELFFGEGSRLTVL.

V usage is TRBV10-3 and J usage is TRBJ2-7; maybe TRBD2 (5 bases). The V end lost 3 bases, the J end lost 3 bases, and 12 bases lay between the germline ends. The CDR3 consists of 14 residues. Per germline, CDR1 ENHRY and CDR2 SYGVKD. This CDR3 is CAISEDGKGYEQYF. The CDR3 coding sequence is TGTGCCATCAGTGAAGACGGGAAGGGCTACGAGCAGTACTTC.

For the CDR3, the DNA is TGTGCCAGCAGTGGAGGGACAGCTTTGTATCAGCCCCAGCATTTT. This sequence encodes CASSGGTALYQPQHF. The chain uses TRBV28 and TRBJ1-5; 7 nucleotides align to TRBD1. CDR1 is MDHEN and CDR2 is SYDVKM in the germline V gene. The CDR3 totals 15 residues. With V trimmed by 5 bases and J by 5 bases, 9 bases remained unmatched.

V is TRBV19 and J is TRBJ1-6; 8 nucleotides agree with TRBD1. The CDR3 covers 15 residues. Germline CDR1 is LNHDA and CDR2 is SQIVND (reference sequence). Unmatched junction bases numbered 3, after V lost 3 bases and J lost 5 bases. The CDR3 nucleotides are TGTGCCAGTAGTATTGGGACAGGACATAATTCACCCCTCCACTTT. It yields the protein CASSIGTGHNSPLHF. The full variable domain, in which reference TRBV19 and TRBJ1-6 provide the parts outside the CDR3, is DGGITQSPKYLFRKEGQNVTLSCEQNLNHDAMYWYRQDPGQGLRLIYYSQIVNDFQKGDIAEGYSVSREKKESFPLTVTSAQKNPTAFYLCASSIGTGHNSPLHFGNGTRLTVT.

CDR3 amino acids: CASSIAVGPKLNEQFF. As DNA, the CDR3 is TGTGCCAGCAGCATAGCAGTAGGGCCGAAACTCAATGAGCAGTTCTTC. The chain joins TRBV9 to TRBJ2-1; no firm D call. Germline CDR1 and CDR2: SGDLS and YYNGEE. V gave up 4 bases and J gave up 6 bases, with 20 bases separating them. There are 16 residues in the CDR3. Full variable domain (outside the CDR3, taken from reference TRBV9 and TRBJ2-1): DSGVTQTPKHLITATGQRVTLRCSPRSGDLSVYWYQQSLDQGLQFLIQYYNGEERAKGNILERFSAQQFPDLHSELNLSSLELGDSALYFCASSIAVGPKLNEQFFGPGTRLTVL.

CDR3 DNA sequence: TGTGCCAGCAGCCCCCCCAGCGGACTAGCTAAACACCAAGAGACCCAGTACTTC. Translation gives CASSPPSGLAKHQETQYF. The chain uses TRBV4-2 and TRBJ2-5, with 8 bases lining up with TRBD2. The CDR3 has 18 amino acids. CDR1 and CDR2 (germline): LGHNA, YNFKEQ. V dropped 4 bases and J dropped 0; count of bases not matched to a gene: 13.

The chain links TRBV4-1 to TRBJ2-4; 9 bases line up with TRBD1. The CDR3 runs 14 residues. From germline, CDR1 is MGHRA and CDR2 YSYEKL. V dropped 3 bases and J dropped 6; count of bases not matched to a gene: 3. The CDR3 DNA reads TGCGCCAGCAGCCAGCCGGGACAGGGAAACATTCAGTACTTC. This gives the protein CASSQPGQGNIQYF.

This chain uses TRBV7-8 with TRBJ2-7; 8 nucleotides align to TRBD2. Per the germline V gene, CDR1 is SGHVS and CDR2 is FQNEAQ. The CDR3 totals 15 residues. V lost 5 bases and J lost 7; bases outside the gene matches: 13. Here the CDR3 reads CASSPWTSQGGEQYF. CDR3 nucleotides: TGTGCCAGCAGCCCGTGGACTAGCCAGGGTGGGGAGCAGTACTTC.

This clone was seen only once. J is TRBJ2-3 and V is TRBV5-4; D is ambiguous. Germline CDR1 and CDR2: SGHNT and YYREEE (reference sequence). Trimming stripped 2 bases from V and 0 bases from J, with 7 bases between. CDR3 length equals 14 residues. DNA of the CDR3: TGTGCCAGCAGCTTCGACGGCAGCACAGATACGCAGTATTTT. Translated: CASSFDGSTDTQYF. The full variable domain, completed using reference TRBV5-4 and TRBJ2-3, is ETGVTQSPTHLIKTRGQQVTLRCSSQSGHNTVSWYQQALGQGPQFIFQYYREEENGRGNFPPRFSGLQFPNYSSELNVNALELDDSALYLCASSFDGSTDTQYFGPGTRLTVL.

The chain has TRBV5-1 and TRBJ1-1; D is ambiguous. V was cut by 3 bases and J by 8 bases, with 11 bases left in between. Germline CDR1 reads SGHRS; CDR2 reads YFSETQ. The CDR3 is 12 amino acids. CDR3 DNA sequence: TGCGCCAGCAGCTCCGGAGGTTCCGAAGCTTTCTTT. Protein: CASSSGGSEAFF.

The CDR3 region is CASSHQDRTAAFF. In DNA form, the CDR3 reads TGTGCCAGCAGTCACCAAGACAGAACAGCAGCTTTCTTT. The V call is TRBV27, the J call TRBJ1-1; TRBD1 is a possible D gene (5 bases). Germline lookup yields CDR1 MNHEY and CDR2 SMNVEV (reference sequence). V was pared by 5 bases and J by 10 bases, with 17 bases between. The length of the CDR3 is 13 residues.

The chain carries TRBV5-1 and TRBJ1-5; 8 positions agree with TRBD1. CDR1 and CDR2 (germline): SGHRS, YFSETQ. The CDR3 is 15 amino acids. V lost 6 bases and J lost 8; bases outside the gene matches: 13. In DNA form, the CDR3 reads TGCGCCAGCAAACAGTCCGGGACAGGTCAAGAGCCCCAGCATTTT. Translating gives CASKQSGTGQEPQHF.

This chain uses TRBV19 with TRBJ1-2; D is unresolved. Germline V gene sequence: CDR1 LNHDA, CDR2 SQIVND (reference sequence). The length of the CDR3 is 15 residues. V was shortened by 5 bases and J by 7 bases, with 20 bases between the two germline ends. The CDR3 nucleotides read TGTGCCAGTAGTCGAACCCCTGGAGGGATGGGTGGCTACACCTTC. Its translation is CASSRTPGGMGGYTF.

V gene TRBV2 combines with J gene TRBJ2-2; 9 bases are shared with TRBD1. From germline, CDR1 is SNHLY and CDR2 FYNNEI. The trim removed 6 bases at V and 5 bases at J, leaving 4 bases unmatched. The length of the CDR3 is 14 residues. The CDR3 sequence: CASRMTGGTGELFF. CDR3 nucleotide sequence: TGTGCCAGCAGGATGACAGGGGGAACCGGGGAGCTGTTTTTT.

The chain combines TRBV29-1 with TRBJ2-5, with 8 bases identical to TRBD1. The germline gives CDR1 SQVTM, CDR2 ANQGSEA. This CDR3 has 15 amino acids. Trimming cost V 6 bases and J 2 bases; bases outside gene matches: 11. CDR3 sequence: CSVKGQGSSQETQYF. The CDR3 DNA is TGCAGCGTGAAAGGACAGGGTTCATCTCAAGAGACCCAGTACTTC.

The chain is built from TRBV6-5 and TRBJ2-7; D not certain. Trimming shortened V by 3 bases and J by 0 bases, and 9 bases separated the two germline ends. Germline CDR1 reads MNHEY; CDR2 reads SVGAGI. The CDR3 covers 14 residues. DNA of the CDR3: TGTGCCAGCAGTTATTCCAGGAGCTCCTACGAGCAGTACTTC. Protein sequence: CASSYSRSSYEQYF.

V usage is TRBV19 and J usage is TRBJ2-5; D is possibly TRBD2 (6 bases). V shed 4 bases and J shed 1 base, with 10 bases lying between them. CDR3 size: 14 residues. Germline V gives CDR1 LNHDA, CDR2 SQIVND (reference sequence). The CDR3 DNA sequence: TGTGCCAGTAGTACAACGGGGGTCCAAGAGACCCAGTACTTC. The encoded protein is CASSTTGVQETQYF.

The chain has TRBV7-4 and TRBJ2-2; maybe TRBD2 (6 bases). The length of the CDR3 is 15 residues. Trimming pared 1 base from V and 6 bases from J, leaving 12 bases between. CDR1 is SGHVT and CDR2 is SQSDAQ in the germline V gene. The CDR3 DNA is TGTGCCAGCAGCTTAGGGAGGGAAGCGTCCGGGGAGCTGTTTTTT. This sequence encodes CASSLGREASGELFF.

The chain has TRBV19 and TRBJ1-1; D remains ambiguous. V was shortened by 5 bases and J by 0 bases, with 16 bases between the two germline ends. Germline CDR1 is LNHDA and CDR2 is SQIVND (reference sequence). The CDR3 totals 16 residues. CDR3 in amino acids: CASSQRAGRMNTEAFF. The CDR3 DNA sequence: TGTGCCAGTAGTCAACGGGCTGGTCGAATGAACACTGAAGCTTTCTTT.

The chain has TRBV5-1 and TRBJ2-3; TRBD2 matches 8 bases. The CDR3 loop spans 17 amino acids. The germline V gene has CDR1 SGHRS and CDR2 YFSETQ. The V and J ends lost 2 bases and 5 bases, in that order; junction bases with no gene match: 13. The CDR3 here is CASSFRGRREVGDTQYF. As DNA, the CDR3 is TGCGCCAGCAGCTTCCGCGGGAGGCGGGAGGTAGGAGATACGCAGTATTTT.

This rearrangement joins TRBV15 to TRBJ2-5; 7 nucleotides agree with TRBD2. The CDR3 is 16 amino acids. Germline V gives CDR1 LNHNV, CDR2 YYDKDF (reference sequence). The ends lost 1 base at V and 2 bases at J; junction bases unmatched: 7. The CDR3 region has the DNA TGTGCCACCAGCAGAGGCGCTGGGGGGGGACAAGAGACCCAGTACTTC. Its protein is CATSRGAGGGQETQYF. The full variable domain, its missing parts supplied by reference TRBV15 and TRBJ2-5, is DAMVIQNPRYQVTQFGKPVTLSCSQTLNHNVMYWYQQKSSQAPKLLFHYYDKDFNNEADTPDNFQSRRPNTSFCFLDIRSPGLGDTAMYLCATSRGAGGGQETQYFGPGTRLLVL.